The 24 T cell receptor beta chains below all came from one sample that was sequenced in a study of CD8+ T cells in alopecia areata. Stated treatment: oral pan-JAK inhibitor, 5-10 mg twice daily. Following extraction, RNA underwent reverse transcription to cDNA, which served as the sequencing template. Method: immunoSEQ multiplex PCR; TCRdb's copy keeps in-frame clones and lacks some. The repertoire has 180,000 or so clones, approximately 59% of them found once; the top ten carry 16%. This sample comprised CD4+ T cells sorted from blood, obtained at approximately week 61, from a patient treated with tofacitinib. These receptors were collected from a human donor with alopecia areata.

Worth noting for this clone: Distinct nucleotide sequences in the sample also encode this CDR3. This rearrangement joins TRBV30 to TRBJ1-1, with unresolved D. There are 13 residues in the CDR3. CDR1 and CDR2 from the germline V gene are GTSNPN and SVGIG (reference sequence). Trimming pared 0 bases from V and 2 bases from J, leaving 7 bases between. CDR3 sequence reads: CAWSVRGNTEAFF. The CDR3 bases are TGTGCCTGGAGTGTTCGGGGAAACACTGAAGCTTTCTTT.

The V call is TRBV6-5, the J call TRBJ2-7; 7 positions match TRBD1. This CDR3 region has 15 residues. V dropped 5 bases and J dropped 0; count of bases not matched to a gene: 7. Germline CDR1 reads MNHEY; CDR2 reads SVGAGI. CDR3 sequence: CASSARQGSSYEQYF. CDR3 DNA: TGTGCCAGCAGTGCACGACAGGGAAGCTCCTACGAGCAGTACTTC.

This clone was seen a few times. The rearrangement links TRBV5-1 to TRBJ2-3; D ambiguous. The CDR3 has 13 residues. Germline V lookup: CDR1 SGHRS, CDR2 YFSETQ. V lost 4 bases to trimming and J lost 2 bases, with 8 bases between them. CDR3 nucleotides: TGCGCCAGCAGCCAGGACGTCACAGATACGCAGTATTTT. Translating gives CASSQDVTDTQYF.

The gene calls are TRBV30 and TRBJ1-5; TRBD1 agrees at 9 bases. The CDR3 is 13 amino acids. Germline-derived CDR1 and CDR2 are GTSNPN and SVGIG (reference sequence). V shed 5 bases and J 5 bases; nucleotides not matched to a gene: 4. In DNA form, the CDR3 reads TGTGCCTGGGGGACAGGGCGGCATCAGCCCCAGCATTTT. Translated: CAWGTGRHQPQHF.

On this clone itself: Other DNA variants within this sample encode the same CDR3. Here the CDR3 reads CASSQSRDEGNQPQHF. The CDR3 bases are TGTGCCAGCAGCCAAAGCCGGGACGAGGGCAATCAGCCCCAGCATTTT. The chain combines TRBV4-2 with TRBJ1-5; TRBD1 is a possible D gene (5 bases). The CDR3 covers 16 residues. With 2 bases removed from V and 2 bases from J, the gap between germline ends came to 13 bases. Per the germline V gene, CDR1 is LGHNA and CDR2 is YNFKEQ.

Details on this clone: An end of the junction differs from the germline gene, which may be a read error. The chain links TRBV2 to TRBJ1-3; D unclear. The CDR3 contains 13 residues. Germline CDR1 is SNHLY and CDR2 is FYNNEI. In nucleotides, the CDR3 is TGTGCCAGCAGTGAGTTCCTCCCTCAAAGGCCACATTTT. Residues: CASSEFLPQRPHF.

This clone has more than one count but fewer than ten. This sequence joins TRBV2 and TRBJ1-5; 8 positions match TRBD1. This CDR3 is built from 14 residues. In germline, CDR1 is SNHLY, CDR2 FYNNEI. V shed 4 bases and J 3 bases; nucleotides not matched to a gene: 2. The CDR3 DNA is TGTGCCAGCAGTGGACAGGGGCTCAATCAGCCCCAGCATTTT. This gives the protein CASSGQGLNQPQHF.

The chain recombines TRBV5-1 with TRBJ2-3; possibly TRBD2 for D (6 bases). This CDR3 is 14 amino acids long. CDR1 is SGHRS, CDR2 YFSETQ, per germline. Deletions cut 5 bases from V and 0 bases from J, with 10 bases between. The chain's CDR3 is CASRRGSSTDTQYF. The CDR3 bases are TGCGCCAGCAGACGGGGGAGCAGCACAGATACGCAGTATTTT.

In this sample, this clone turned up many times. V and J are TRBV7-2 and TRBJ2-5; D is unclear. The CDR3 runs 14 residues. V shed 1 base and J shed 0 bases, with 6 bases lying between them. The germline V gene has CDR1 SGHTA and CDR2 FQGNSA. In nucleotides, the CDR3 is TGTGCCAGCAGCTTAGAATCCTACCAAGAGACCCAGTACTTC. Translating it yields CASSLESYQETQYF.

The genes are TRBV4-1 and TRBJ1-6; D may be TRBD1 (5 bases). V was shortened by 0 bases and J by 1 base, with 13 bases between the two germline ends. The CDR3 loop spans 18 amino acids. Germline CDR1 is MGHRA and CDR2 is YSYEKL. The DNA of the CDR3 is TGCGCCAGCAGCCAAGAACCGGCCAGGGCATCCTATAATTCACCCCTCCACTTT. It yields the protein CASSQEPARASYNSPLHF.

This sequence joins TRBV30 and TRBJ1-3; the D is unclear. The CDR3 runs 13 residues. Trimming cost V 0 bases and J 1 base, with 4 bases left between them. CDR1 is GTSNPN and CDR2 is SVGIG in the germline V gene (reference sequence). The CDR3 sequence is CAWSVRSGNTIYF. As DNA, the CDR3 is TGTGCCTGGAGTGTGAGGTCTGGAAACACCATATATTTT.

The CDR3 sequence: CASSLRQGDYEQYF. CDR3 in DNA: TGTGCCAGCTCACTAAGACAGGGGGACTACGAGCAGTACTTC. V usage is TRBV18 and J usage is TRBJ2-7; 9 bases line up with TRBD1. CDR1 is KGHSH and CDR2 is LQKENI in the germline V gene. V trimming: 4 bases; J trimming: 3 bases; junction bases outside the gene matches: 4. The CDR3 has 14 residues. Complete variable domain (other parts from reference TRBV18 and TRBJ2-7): NAGVMQNPRHLVRRRGQEARLRCSPMKGHSHVYWYRQLPEEGLKFMVYLQKENIIDESGMPKERFSAEFPKEGPSILRIQQVVRGDSAAYFCASSLRQGDYEQYFGPGTRLTVT.

This clone was seen just once. This rearrangement joins TRBV15 to TRBJ2-2; tentatively, D is TRBD1 (6 bases). V was cut by 4 bases and J by 4 bases, with 13 bases left in between. The CDR3 spans 15 residues. Germline CDR1 LNHNV, CDR2 YYDKDF (reference sequence). CDR3 bases: TGTGCCACCAGCAACCGGGACACTACCACCGGGGAGCTGTTTTTT. The encoded protein is CATSNRDTTTGELFF.

The chain employs TRBV30 and TRBJ1-2; D remains unclear. The CDR3 has 15 amino acids. In germline, CDR1 is GTSNPN, CDR2 SVGIG (reference sequence). V shed 1 base and J shed 2 bases, with 14 bases lying between them. For the CDR3, the DNA is TGTGCCTGGAGTGCGTTGGACGGAGGAAACTATGGCTACACCTTC. It yields the protein CAWSALDGGNYGYTF.

The chain combines TRBV29-1 with TRBJ1-2; the D gene is possibly TRBD1 (5 bases). CDR1 is SQVTM and CDR2 is ANQGSEA in the germline V gene. Trimming pared 3 bases from V and 3 bases from J, leaving 8 bases between. This CDR3 comprises 12 residues. The CDR3, as DNA: TGCAGCGTTGACAGGGTGGACTATGGCTACACCTTC. Translated, it gives CSVDRVDYGYTF.

The gene calls are TRBV7-9 and TRBJ2-7, with 8 bases fitting TRBD1. Germline values: CDR1 SEHNR, CDR2 FQNEAQ (reference sequence). This CDR3 has 14 amino acids. Germline trimming cut 6 bases from V and 5 bases from J; bases unmatched to any gene: 9. The CDR3 loop reads CASSRTGSSDEQYF. CDR3 coding DNA: TGTGCCAGCAGTCGGACAGGGTCCAGTGACGAGCAGTACTTC.

The chain joins TRBV29-1 to TRBJ2-4; D is perhaps TRBD1 or TRBD2 (5 bases each). The CDR3 consists of 13 residues. In germline, CDR1 is SQVTM, CDR2 ANQGSEA. The V gene lost 5 bases and the J gene lost 6 bases, with 14 bases spanning the gap. CDR3 sequence reads: CSVHGTLRNIQYF. The CDR3 region has the DNA TGCAGCGTTCACGGGACCTTACGAAACATTCAGTACTTC.

The V gene is TRBV4-1, the J gene TRBJ1-1; no clear D. This CDR3 has 15 residues. V lost 4 bases and J 1 base, leaving 13 bases between the germline ends. Germline lookup yields CDR1 MGHRA and CDR2 YSYEKL. The CDR3 sequence: CASSPRDPGNTEAFF. The CDR3 DNA is TGCGCCAGCAGCCCGCGGGATCCAGGGAACACTGAAGCTTTCTTT.

The chain recombines TRBV7-9 with TRBJ2-7; 8 bases are shared with TRBD1. The CDR3 is made up of 15 amino acids. The germline V gene has CDR1 SEHNR and CDR2 FQNEAQ (reference sequence). V shed 4 bases and J 3 bases; nucleotides not matched to a gene: 8. The CDR3 region is CASSSDRGTYYEQYF. The CDR3 region has the DNA TGTGCCAGCAGCTCTGACAGGGGAACTTACTACGAGCAGTACTTC.

V usage is TRBV30 and J usage is TRBJ1-2, with unresolved D. The CDR3 covers 12 residues. V lost 2 bases and J 7 bases, leaving 11 bases between the germline ends. From germline, CDR1 is GTSNPN and CDR2 SVGIG (reference sequence). In DNA form, the CDR3 reads TGTGCCTGGAGTTTACACGTGGCTGGCTACACCTTC. Translation gives CAWSLHVAGYTF.

The gene calls are TRBV2 and TRBJ1-5; 7 bases agree with TRBD1. The germline CDR1 and CDR2 sequences are SNHLY and FYNNEI. There are 13 residues in the CDR3. V lost 6 bases and J lost 7; bases outside the gene matches: 6. As DNA, the CDR3 is TGTGCCAGCAGAGAGACAGGGCTACAGCCCCAGCATTTT. It specifies CASRETGLQPQHF.

The J gene is TRBJ2-5, the V gene TRBV30; the D is unclear. Per the germline V gene, CDR1 is GTSNPN and CDR2 is SVGIG (reference sequence). The CDR3 length is 15 residues. The germline V and J ends were trimmed by 1 base and 0 bases, with 12 bases remaining between them. CDR3 loop: CAWSEALRYQETQYF. CDR3 sequence (DNA): TGTGCCTGGAGTGAGGCCCTTCGGTACCAAGAGACCCAGTACTTC.

This clone was picked up one time. The chain links TRBV11-2 to TRBJ2-5; D is undetermined. From germline, CDR1 is SGHAT and CDR2 FQNNGV. The CDR3 has 14 residues. Trimming took 6 bases from V and 1 from J, leaving 12 bases between them. The CDR3 DNA reads as TGTGCCAGCAGGACCGATCCCCTCCAAGAGACCCAGTACTTC. This translates into CASRTDPLQETQYF.

This clone was counted a few times. The CDR3 DNA reads as TGCAGCGTTGTGCGACTAGCGGGTCCCCCTAAGTCGGGGAAAGAGACCCAGTACTTC. It codes for CSVVRLAGPPKSGKETQYF. J is TRBJ2-5 and V is TRBV29-1; 10 nucleotides match TRBD2. V gave up 4 bases and J gave up 3 bases; unmatched junction bases: 20. Germline V gene data show CDR1 as SQVTM and CDR2 as ANQGSEA. The CDR3 loop spans 19 amino acids. Based on the CDR3 plus reference TRBV29-1 and TRBJ2-5, the full variable domain is SAVISQKPSRDICQRGTSLTIQCQVDSQVTMMFWYRQQPGQSLTLIATANQGSEATYESGFVIDKFPISRPNLTFSTLTVSNMSPEDSSIYLCSVVRLAGPPKSGKETQYFGPGTRLLVL.